This T cell receptor beta chain was obtained from a study of T cells in localized non-small cell lung cancer. Study-level points and caveats: Adjacent lung held a median roughly 50 of the top 100 tumor clones. Uninvolved adjacent lung had the highest recorded T cell clonality, with tumor below it. Sequencing was restricted to one tumor region; therefore, heterogeneity remains possible.

The table came from immunoSEQ multiplex PCR; TCRdb's copy has only in-frame clones and leaves some out. This table holds about 74,000 clones, 70% to 85% found once. Comment on this clone: Its antigen is still unknown.

Looked up from germline, CDR1 is LNHNV and CDR2 is YYDKDF (reference sequence). The V end was cut by 4 bases, the J end by 1 base, with 10 bases between. This CDR3 contains 14 residues. The starting material was peripheral blood, obtained before any cancer treatment. This TCR was recovered from a female donor older than 55 with stage I lung adenocarcinoma. This rearrangement joins TRBV15 to TRBJ1-1; D unclear. The chain's CDR3 is CATSNLITNTEAFF. CDR3 nucleotides: TGTGCCACCAGCAATCTGATCACGAACACTGAAGCTTTCTTT.